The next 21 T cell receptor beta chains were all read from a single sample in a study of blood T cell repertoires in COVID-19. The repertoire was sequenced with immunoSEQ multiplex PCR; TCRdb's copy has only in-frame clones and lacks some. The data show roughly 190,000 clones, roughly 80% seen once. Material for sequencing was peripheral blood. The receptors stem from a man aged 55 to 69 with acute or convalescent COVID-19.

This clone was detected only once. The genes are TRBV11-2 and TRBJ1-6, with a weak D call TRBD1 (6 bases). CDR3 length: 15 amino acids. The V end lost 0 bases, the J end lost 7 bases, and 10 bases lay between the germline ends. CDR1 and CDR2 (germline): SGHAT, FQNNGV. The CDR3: CASSLDGGSNSPLHF. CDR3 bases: TGTGCCAGCAGCTTAGATGGGGGCAGCAATTCACCCCTCCACTTT.

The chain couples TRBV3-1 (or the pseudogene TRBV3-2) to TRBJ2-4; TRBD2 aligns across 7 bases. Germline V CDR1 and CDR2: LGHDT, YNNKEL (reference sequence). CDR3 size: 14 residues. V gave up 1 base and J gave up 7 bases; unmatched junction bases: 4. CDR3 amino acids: CASSQGQLANIQYF. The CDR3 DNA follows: TGTGCCAGCAGCCAAGGTCAACTAGCGAACATTCAGTACTTC.

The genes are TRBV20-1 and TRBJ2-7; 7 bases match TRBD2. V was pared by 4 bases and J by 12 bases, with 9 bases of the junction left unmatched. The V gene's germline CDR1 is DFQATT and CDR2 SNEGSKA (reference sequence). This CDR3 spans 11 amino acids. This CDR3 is CSAMGGSNRYF. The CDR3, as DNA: TGCAGTGCTATGGGCGGGAGTAACCGGTACTTC.

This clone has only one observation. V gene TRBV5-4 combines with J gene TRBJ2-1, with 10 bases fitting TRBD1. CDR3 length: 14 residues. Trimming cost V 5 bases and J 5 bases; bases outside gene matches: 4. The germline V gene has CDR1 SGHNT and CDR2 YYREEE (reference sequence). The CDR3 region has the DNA TGTGCCAGCAGGAGGGACAGGGGAGACAATGAGCAGTTCTTC. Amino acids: CASRRDRGDNEQFF.

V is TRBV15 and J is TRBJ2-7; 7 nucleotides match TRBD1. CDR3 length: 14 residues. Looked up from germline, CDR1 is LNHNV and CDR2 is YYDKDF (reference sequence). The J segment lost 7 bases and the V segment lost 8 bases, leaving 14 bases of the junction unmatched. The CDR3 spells CATASGDRVTEQYF. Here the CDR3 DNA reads TGTGCCACCGCCTCAGGAGACAGGGTTACAGAGCAGTACTTC.

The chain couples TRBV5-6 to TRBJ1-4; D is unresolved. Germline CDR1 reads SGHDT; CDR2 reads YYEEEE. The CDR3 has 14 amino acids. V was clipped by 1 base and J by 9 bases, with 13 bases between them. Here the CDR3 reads CASSLNTGLKKLFF. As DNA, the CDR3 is TGTGCCAGCAGCTTGAATACCGGACTGAAAAAACTGTTTTTT.

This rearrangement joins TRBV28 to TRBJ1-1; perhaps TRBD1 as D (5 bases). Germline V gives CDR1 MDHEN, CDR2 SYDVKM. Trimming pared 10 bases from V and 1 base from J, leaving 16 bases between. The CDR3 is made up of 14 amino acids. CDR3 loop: CATQKGFENTEAFF. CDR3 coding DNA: TGTGCCACCCAAAAGGGGTTTGAGAACACTGAAGCTTTCTTT.

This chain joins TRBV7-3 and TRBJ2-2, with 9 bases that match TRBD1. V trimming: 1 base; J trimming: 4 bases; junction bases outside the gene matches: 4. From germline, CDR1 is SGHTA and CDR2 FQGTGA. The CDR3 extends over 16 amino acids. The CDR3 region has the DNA TGTGCCAGCAGCTTAAGGGGACAGGGATTCACCGGGGAGCTGTTTTTT. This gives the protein CASSLRGQGFTGELFF. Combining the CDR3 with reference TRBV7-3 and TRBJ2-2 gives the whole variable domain GAGVSQTPSNKVTEKGKYVELRCDPISGHTALYWYRQSLGQGPEFLIYFQGTGAADDSGLPNDRFFAVRPEGSVSTLKIQRTERGDSAVYLCASSLRGQGFTGELFFGEGSRLTVL.

DNA for the CDR3: TGTGCCAGCAGTTTGACAGCCTCCTCTGGAAACACCATATATTTT. Amino acid sequence: CASSLTASSGNTIYF. The rearrangement joins TRBV27 to TRBJ1-3; a weak D match, TRBD1 (5 bases). V shed 3 bases and J shed 0 bases, with 9 bases lying between them. This CDR3 has 15 amino acids. CDR1 and CDR2 (germline): MNHEY, SMNVEV (reference sequence).

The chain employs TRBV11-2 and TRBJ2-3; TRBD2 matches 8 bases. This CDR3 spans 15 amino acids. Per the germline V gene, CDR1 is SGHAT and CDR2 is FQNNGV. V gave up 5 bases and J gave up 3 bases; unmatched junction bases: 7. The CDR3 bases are TGTGCCAGCAGCCGGAGCGGGAGCCTGACAGATACGCAGTATTTT. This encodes CASSRSGSLTDTQYF.

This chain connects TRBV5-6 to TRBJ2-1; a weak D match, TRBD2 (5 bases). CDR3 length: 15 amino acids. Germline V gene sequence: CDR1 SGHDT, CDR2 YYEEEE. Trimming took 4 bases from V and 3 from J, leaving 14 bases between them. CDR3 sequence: CASSTYSAGYNEQFF. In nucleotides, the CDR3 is TGTGCCAGCAGCACATACTCGGCGGGCTACAATGAGCAGTTCTTC. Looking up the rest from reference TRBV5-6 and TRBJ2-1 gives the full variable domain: DAGVTQSPTHLIKTRGQQVTLRCSPKSGHDTVSWYQQALGQGPQFIFQYYEEEERQRGNFPDRFSGHQFPNYSSELNVNALLLGDSALYLCASSTYSAGYNEQFFGPGTRLTVL.

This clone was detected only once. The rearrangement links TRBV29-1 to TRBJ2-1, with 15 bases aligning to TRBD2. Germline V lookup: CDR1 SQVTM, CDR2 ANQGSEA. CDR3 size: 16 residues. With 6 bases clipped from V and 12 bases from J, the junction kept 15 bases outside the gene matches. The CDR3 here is CSVDGLGTSGRYGQFF. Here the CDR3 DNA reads TGCAGCGTCGACGGATTAGGGACTAGCGGGAGGTATGGGCAGTTCTTC.

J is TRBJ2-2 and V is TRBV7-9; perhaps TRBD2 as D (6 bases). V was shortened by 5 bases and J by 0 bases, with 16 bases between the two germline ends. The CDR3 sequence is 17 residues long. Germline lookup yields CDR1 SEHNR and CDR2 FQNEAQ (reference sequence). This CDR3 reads CASSRLGGVPNTGELFF. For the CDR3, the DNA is TGTGCCAGCAGCCGACTAGGAGGTGTCCCGAACACCGGGGAGCTGTTTTTT.

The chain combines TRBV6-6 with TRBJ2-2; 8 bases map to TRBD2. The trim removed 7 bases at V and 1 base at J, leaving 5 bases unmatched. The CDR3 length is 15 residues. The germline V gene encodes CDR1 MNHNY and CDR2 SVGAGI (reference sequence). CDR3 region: CASTKSGRNTGELFF. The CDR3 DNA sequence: TGTGCCAGCACTAAAAGCGGGAGGAACACCGGGGAGCTGTTTTTT.

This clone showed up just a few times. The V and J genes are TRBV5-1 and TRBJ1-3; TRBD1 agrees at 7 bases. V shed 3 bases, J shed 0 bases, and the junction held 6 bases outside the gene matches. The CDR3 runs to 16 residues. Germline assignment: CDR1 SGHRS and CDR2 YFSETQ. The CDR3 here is CASSSGTANSGNTIYF. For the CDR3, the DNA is TGCGCCAGCAGCTCCGGGACAGCCAACTCTGGAAACACCATATATTTT.

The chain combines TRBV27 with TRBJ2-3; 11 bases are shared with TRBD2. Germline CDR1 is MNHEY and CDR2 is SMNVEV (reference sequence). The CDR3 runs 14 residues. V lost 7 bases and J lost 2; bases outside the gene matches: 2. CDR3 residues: CASTSGGPTDTQYF. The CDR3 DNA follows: TGTGCCAGCACTAGCGGGGGGCCCACAGATACGCAGTATTTT.

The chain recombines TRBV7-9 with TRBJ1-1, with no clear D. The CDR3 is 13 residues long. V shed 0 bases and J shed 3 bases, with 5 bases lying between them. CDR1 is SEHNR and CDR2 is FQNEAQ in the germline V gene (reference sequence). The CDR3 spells CASSLAGDTEAFF. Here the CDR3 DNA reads TGTGCCAGCAGCTTAGCCGGGGACACTGAAGCTTTCTTT.

The CDR3 sequence: CASSEPGQGSYEQYF. DNA of the CDR3: TGTGCCAGCAGTGAACCGGGACAGGGTTCCTACGAGCAGTACTTC. V is TRBV6-1 and J is TRBJ2-7; 9 positions match TRBD1. The CDR3 length is 15 residues. Trimming at V came to 2 bases and at J to 1 base, leaving 3 bases not matched to a gene. Germline CDR1 is MNHNS and CDR2 is SASEGT.

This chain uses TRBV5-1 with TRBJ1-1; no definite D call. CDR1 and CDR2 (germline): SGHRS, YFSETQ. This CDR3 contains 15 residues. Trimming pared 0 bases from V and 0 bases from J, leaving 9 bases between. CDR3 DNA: TGCGCCAGCAGCTTGGCCTTTGAGGTGAACACTGAAGCTTTCTTT. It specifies CASSLAFEVNTEAFF.

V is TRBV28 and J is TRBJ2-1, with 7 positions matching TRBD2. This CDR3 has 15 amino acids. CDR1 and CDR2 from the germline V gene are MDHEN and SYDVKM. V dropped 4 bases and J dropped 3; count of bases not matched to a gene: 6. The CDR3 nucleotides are TGTGCCAGCAGTTCAAGGACTAGGCTCTACAATGAGCAGTTCTTC. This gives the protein CASSSRTRLYNEQFF.

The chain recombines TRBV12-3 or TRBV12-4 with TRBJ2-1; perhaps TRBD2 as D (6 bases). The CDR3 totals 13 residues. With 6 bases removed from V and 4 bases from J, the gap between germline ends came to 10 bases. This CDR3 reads CASSRGLYNEQFF. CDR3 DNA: TGTGCCAGCAGCCGCGGACTATACAATGAGCAGTTCTTC.